Below, 24 T cell receptor beta chains from the same sample are listed, as sequenced in a study of blood T cell repertoires in COVID-19. The table came from immunoSEQ multiplex PCR; TCRdb's copy has only in-frame clones and leaves some out. The sample holds roughly 480,000 clones, approximately 89% seen once. Sequencing used peripheral blood. The receptors shown here come from a man between 18 and 29 years old with COVID-19, enrolled during active disease.

This clone has just a few counts. Different DNA sequences within this sample yield the same CDR3. V is TRBV5-1 and J is TRBJ2-7, with 9 nucleotides matching TRBD1. The V segment lost 3 bases and the J segment 1 base; nucleotides outside the gene matches: 2. Germline V lookup: CDR1 SGHRS, CDR2 YFSETQ. The CDR3 covers 14 residues. The CDR3 is CASSSGTGSYEQYF. Written as DNA, the CDR3 is TGCGCCAGCAGCTCCGGGACAGGGTCCTACGAGCAGTACTTC.

The chain combines TRBV18 with TRBJ1-1, with 8 bases lining up with TRBD1. This CDR3 is built from 13 residues. From germline, CDR1 is KGHSH and CDR2 LQKENI. V lost 8 bases to trimming and J lost 4 bases; unmatched junction nucleotides: 6. The DNA for the CDR3 is TGTGCCAGCCAAGGACAGGGAATCACTGAAGCTTTCTTT. This codes for CASQGQGITEAFF.

The chain employs TRBV27 and TRBJ2-7; perhaps TRBD1 as D (6 bases). CDR3 length: 15 residues. Germline V gives CDR1 MNHEY, CDR2 SMNVEV (reference sequence). V lost 3 bases and J 3 bases, leaving 15 bases between the germline ends. The CDR3 is CASSFRGMGYYEQYF. The CDR3 nucleotides are TGTGCCAGCAGTTTTAGGGGGATGGGTTACTACGAGCAGTACTTC.

This chain links TRBV2 with TRBJ2-3, with a tentative D call TRBD1 (5 bases). This CDR3 has 12 amino acids. Trimming took off 7 bases at V and 2 bases at J, with 7 bases between the two ends. Per germline, CDR1 SNHLY and CDR2 FYNNEI. CDR3 in amino acids: CASKDNTDTQYF. In DNA form, the CDR3 reads TGTGCCAGCAAGGACAACACAGATACGCAGTATTTT. The variable domain in full, completed from reference TRBV2 and TRBJ2-3, reads EPEVTQTPSHQVTQMGQEVILRCVPISNHLYFYWYRQILGQKVEFLVSFYNNEISEKSEIFDDQFSVERPDGSNFTLKIRSTKLEDSAMYFCASKDNTDTQYFGPGTRLTVL.

The chain employs TRBV5-1 and TRBJ2-5, with TRBD2 as a possible D gene (6 bases). The CDR3 has 15 residues. Germline assignment: CDR1 SGHRS and CDR2 YFSETQ. The germline V and J ends were trimmed by 2 bases and 4 bases, with 15 bases remaining between them. The CDR3 sequence is CASSFFPSDGETQYF. CDR3 DNA sequence: TGCGCCAGCAGCTTTTTTCCTAGCGATGGAGAGACCCAGTACTTC.

The V gene is TRBV6-5, the J gene TRBJ1-5; 9 nucleotides agree with TRBD1. V lost 8 bases and J lost 1; bases outside the gene matches: 6. Germline CDR1 and CDR2: MNHEY and SVGAGI. The CDR3 covers 15 residues. The CDR3 DNA reads as TGTGCCAGCGGGACAGGGCGGAACAGCAATCAGCCCCAGCATTTT. Amino acids: CASGTGRNSNQPQHF.

This clone was seen just once. This sequence joins TRBV7-2 and TRBJ2-5, with TRBD2 as a possible D gene (5 bases). Germline V lookup: CDR1 SGHTA, CDR2 FQGNSA. Trimming pared 5 bases from V and 3 bases from J, leaving 13 bases between. The CDR3 runs 14 residues. The CDR3 DNA reads as TGTGCCAGCAGCCGCTCTCGGGGAGAAGAGACCCAGTACTTC. This gives the protein CASSRSRGEETQYF. The complete variable domain, with remaining parts taken from reference TRBV7-2 and TRBJ2-5, reads GAGVSQSPSNKVTEKGKDVELRCDPISGHTALYWYRQSLGQGLEFLIYFQGNSAPDKSGLPSDRFSAERTGGSVSTLTIQRTQQEDSAVYLCASSRSRGEETQYFGPGTRLLVL.

This rearrangement joins TRBV6-5 to TRBJ2-7; D unclear. Germline-derived CDR1 and CDR2 are MNHEY and SVGAGI. Deletions cut 3 bases from V and 0 bases from J, with 9 bases between. The CDR3 runs to 14 residues. CDR3 protein: CASSYLSGSYEQYF. The CDR3 region has the DNA TGTGCCAGCAGTTATCTGTCAGGCTCCTACGAGCAGTACTTC.

The J gene is TRBJ2-3, the V gene TRBV5-4; the D gene is possibly TRBD2 (6 bases). Germline CDR1 reads SGHNT; CDR2 reads YYREEE (reference sequence). The V end was cut by 4 bases, the J end by 2 bases, with 14 bases between. The CDR3 sequence is 15 residues long. CDR3 loop: CASSVPGTHTDTQYF. CDR3 coding DNA: TGTGCCAGCAGCGTCCCCGGGACTCACACAGATACGCAGTATTTT. Variable domain in full (rest from reference TRBV5-4 and TRBJ2-3): ETGVTQSPTHLIKTRGQQVTLRCSSQSGHNTVSWYQQALGQGPQFIFQYYREEENGRGNFPPRFSGLQFPNYSSELNVNALELDDSALYLCASSVPGTHTDTQYFGPGTRLTVL.

The table lists this clone with a few counts. This chain links TRBV2 with TRBJ2-6; tentatively, D is TRBD2 (6 bases). Trimming cost V 8 bases and J 3 bases, with 17 bases left between them. The CDR3 length is 16 residues. Germline V lookup: CDR1 SNHLY, CDR2 FYNNEI. The CDR3 loop is CASEWGDPFGANVLTF. The CDR3 nucleotides are TGTGCCAGCGAGTGGGGGGATCCCTTTGGGGCCAACGTCCTGACTTTC.

This sequence joins TRBV18 and TRBJ2-1; 10 nucleotides match TRBD2. The CDR3 has 15 residues. From germline, CDR1 is KGHSH and CDR2 LQKENI. With V trimmed by 3 bases and J by 4 bases, 3 bases remained unmatched. The CDR3 sequence: CASSPTSGLYNEQFF. The DNA of the CDR3 is TGTGCCAGCTCACCGACTAGCGGGTTATACAATGAGCAGTTCTTC.

This chain connects TRBV7-3 to TRBJ2-1, with 7 bases matching TRBD2. With 5 bases clipped from V and 3 bases from J, the junction kept 10 bases outside the gene matches. Germline V gene data show CDR1 as SGHTA and CDR2 as FQGTGA. This CDR3 region has 16 residues. The CDR3 loop is CASSPSAGLFYNEQFF. The CDR3 DNA reads as TGTGCCAGCAGCCCCTCAGCGGGACTTTTCTACAATGAGCAGTTCTTC.

V usage is TRBV29-1 and J usage is TRBJ1-1; TRBD1 is a possible D gene (5 bases). Looked up from germline, CDR1 is SQVTM and CDR2 is ANQGSEA. This CDR3 contains 13 residues. V gave up 5 bases and J gave up 0 bases, with 10 bases separating them. CDR3 amino acids: CSVRGFMNTEAFF. In DNA form, the CDR3 reads TGCAGCGTTCGGGGGTTCATGAACACTGAAGCTTTCTTT.

This chain links TRBV30 with TRBJ2-7; D may be TRBD1 (5 bases). V was shortened by 4 bases and J by 2 bases, with 12 bases between the two germline ends. CDR3 length: 13 residues. The germline gives CDR1 GTSNPN, CDR2 SVGIG (reference sequence). Here the CDR3 reads CAWTGKNPYEQYF. The CDR3 nucleotides are TGTGCCTGGACAGGGAAGAATCCCTACGAGCAGTACTTC.

The CDR3 sequence: CSVLGDEQYF. DNA of the CDR3: TGCAGTGTTTTAGGGGACGAGCAGTACTTC. The V and J genes are TRBV20-1 and TRBJ2-7, with a possible D match to TRBD1 (5 bases). Trimming cost V 7 bases and J 5 bases, with 9 bases left between them. This CDR3 is built from 10 residues. CDR1 is DFQATT, CDR2 SNEGSKA, per germline (reference sequence).

The rearrangement links TRBV6-5 to TRBJ1-2; no definite D call. CDR1 and CDR2 from the germline V gene are MNHEY and SVGAGI. The ends were cut back, 6 bases at V and 4 bases at J, with 12 bases in the middle. There are 13 residues in the CDR3. CDR3 bases: TGTGCCAGCAGCCCAGGTACGAGCTATGGCTACACCTTC. Translating it yields CASSPGTSYGYTF.

J is TRBJ1-4 and V is TRBV5-1; TRBD1 might be the D (5 bases). The CDR3 covers 16 residues. The germline gives CDR1 SGHRS, CDR2 YFSETQ. Trimming took 1 base from V and 2 from J, leaving 12 bases between them. DNA of the CDR3: TGCGCCAGCAGCTTGTGGCAGGGTGGGACTAATGAAAAACTGTTTTTT. As protein: CASSLWQGGTNEKLFF.

The gene calls are TRBV5-1 and TRBJ2-3; 7 bases line up with TRBD1. Germline V gene sequence: CDR1 SGHRS, CDR2 YFSETQ. V lost 4 bases to trimming and J lost 2 bases; unmatched junction nucleotides: 10. The CDR3 contains 16 residues. Here the CDR3 reads CASSPGQVGTTDTQYF. The CDR3 region has the DNA TGCGCCAGCAGCCCTGGACAGGTTGGCACCACAGATACGCAGTATTTT.

This CDR3 is CATGTGYGPQHF. For the CDR3, the DNA is TGTGCCACCGGGACAGGGTATGGGCCCCAGCATTTT. The chain links TRBV15 to TRBJ1-5; the match to TRBD1 covers 9 bases. The CDR3 runs to 12 residues. V dropped 8 bases and J dropped 9; count of bases not matched to a gene: 5. CDR1 LNHNV and CDR2 YYDKDF come from the germline V gene (reference sequence).

The table lists this clone with a count of one. This chain connects TRBV9 to TRBJ2-5; 10 nucleotides align to TRBD1. The germline gives CDR1 SGDLS, CDR2 YYNGEE. Germline trimming cut 4 bases from V and 4 bases from J; bases unmatched to any gene: 4. The CDR3 has 14 residues. The CDR3, as DNA: TGTGCCAGCAGCAGGGACAGGGGAAGAGAGACCCAGTACTTC. Protein: CASSRDRGRETQYF.

V usage is TRBV6-5 and J usage is TRBJ2-7, with D tentatively TRBD2 (6 bases). This CDR3 has 14 residues. Germline V gene sequence: CDR1 MNHEY, CDR2 SVGAGI. With 5 bases removed from V and 4 bases from J, the gap between germline ends came to 15 bases. This CDR3 reads CASSRRDFTYEQYF. In DNA form, the CDR3 reads TGTGCCAGCAGTCGACGGGACTTTACATACGAGCAGTACTTC.

The V call is TRBV6-5, the J call TRBJ1-3, with D unclear. The CDR3 is 15 amino acids. The germline V gene has CDR1 MNHEY and CDR2 SVGAGI. Trimming left V 0 bases short and J 3 bases short, with 9 bases between. This chain's CDR3 is CASSYSREGGNTIYF. The CDR3 DNA reads TGTGCCAGCAGTTACTCGAGGGAGGGTGGAAACACCATATATTTT.

This clone was observed a single time. The chain couples TRBV7-6 to TRBJ2-6; D may be TRBD1 (6 bases). This CDR3 has 19 amino acids. Germline CDR1 and CDR2: SGHVS and FNYEAQ. Trimming took 5 bases from V and 0 from J, leaving 20 bases between them. CDR3 nucleotide sequence: TGTGCCAGCAGCCATGAGGAGGACAGCCTTCCCTCTGGGGCCAACGTCCTGACTTTC. Protein: CASSHEEDSLPSGANVLTF.

The CDR3 protein is CASSLISGQGIYEQFF. DNA of the CDR3: TGTGCCAGCAGCTTGATCTCGGGACAGGGGATCTATGAGCAGTTCTTC. The chain uses TRBV5-4 and TRBJ2-1; the match to TRBD1 covers 10 bases. The CDR3 length is 16 residues. Germline values: CDR1 SGHNT, CDR2 YYREEE (reference sequence). Germline trimming cut 1 base from V and 8 bases from J; bases unmatched to any gene: 9.